The text below deals with one T cell receptor beta chain. This table comes from immunoSEQ multiplex PCR, and its TCRdb copy is limited to in-frame clones, with some not included. The sample carries fewer than 90,000 clones, around 94% recorded once. The source of the sample is a study of technical replicates of blood from several donors. Trimming took 2 bases from V and 5 from J; bases not matched to a gene: 11. The CDR3 is 17 residues long. The germline V gene has CDR1 ENHRY and CDR2 SYGVKD. This receptor was obtained from a human donor in good health. Sequencing was carried out using T cells isolated from PBMCs. This chain uses TRBV10-3 with TRBJ2-7, with 11 bases that match TRBD2. CDR3 region: CAISERGLAARMDEQYF. DNA of the CDR3: TGTGCCATCAGTGAGCGGGGACTAGCGGCAAGGATGGACGAGCAGTACTTC.